This T cell receptor beta chain was recovered during a study of cytotoxic CD8 clonotypes in ibrutinib-treated CLL. Turning to the study itself: For this cohort, patients were about a dozen relapsed/refractory and some 15 treatment-naive, while 17 were IGHV unmutated. Patients attained 25 or so partial and 2 complete responses; at median around 63 months, around 15 remained remitted while around twelve progressed. With a range of 6 to 36, the median treatment time before response samples were taken was approximately 12 months.

The data were produced by immunoSEQ multiplex PCR, yet TCRdb's version contains in-frame clones alone and is incomplete. The data contain tens of thousands of clones, about three quarters of them singletons. From germline, CDR1 is SGHVS and CDR2 FNYEAQ. Trimming removed 5 bases from V and 5 bases from J, with 18 bases in between. This CDR3 comprises 15 residues. This clone was picked up one time. Its antigen is unknown. Overall study findings and caveats: Public clonotypes were uncommon and contracted or stayed stable on treatment.

The genes are TRBV7-6 and TRBJ2-5; perhaps TRBD2 as D (7 bases). Sample: PBMCs, taken after 24 months of ibrutinib treatment. This TCR was recovered from a human donor with chronic lymphocytic leukemia. The CDR3 sequence: CASSDRGARGETQYF. For the CDR3, the DNA is TGTGCCAGCAGCGACCGGGGGGCCAGAGGGGAGACCCAGTACTTC.